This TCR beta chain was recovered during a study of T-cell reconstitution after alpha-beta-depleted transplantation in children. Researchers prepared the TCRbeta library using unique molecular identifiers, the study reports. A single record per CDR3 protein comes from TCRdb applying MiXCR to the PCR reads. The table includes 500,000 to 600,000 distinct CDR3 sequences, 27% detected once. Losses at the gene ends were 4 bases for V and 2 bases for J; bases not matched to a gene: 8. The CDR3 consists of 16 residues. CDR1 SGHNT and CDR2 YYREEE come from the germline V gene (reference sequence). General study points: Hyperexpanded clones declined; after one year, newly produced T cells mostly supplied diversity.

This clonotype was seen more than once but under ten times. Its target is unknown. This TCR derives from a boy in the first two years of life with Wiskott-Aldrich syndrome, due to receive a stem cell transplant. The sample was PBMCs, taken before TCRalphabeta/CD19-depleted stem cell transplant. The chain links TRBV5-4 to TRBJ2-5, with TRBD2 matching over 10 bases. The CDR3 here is CASSPGSGRRQETQYF. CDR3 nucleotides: TGTGCCAGCAGCCCGGGTAGCGGGAGGCGGCAAGAGACCCAGTACTTC.